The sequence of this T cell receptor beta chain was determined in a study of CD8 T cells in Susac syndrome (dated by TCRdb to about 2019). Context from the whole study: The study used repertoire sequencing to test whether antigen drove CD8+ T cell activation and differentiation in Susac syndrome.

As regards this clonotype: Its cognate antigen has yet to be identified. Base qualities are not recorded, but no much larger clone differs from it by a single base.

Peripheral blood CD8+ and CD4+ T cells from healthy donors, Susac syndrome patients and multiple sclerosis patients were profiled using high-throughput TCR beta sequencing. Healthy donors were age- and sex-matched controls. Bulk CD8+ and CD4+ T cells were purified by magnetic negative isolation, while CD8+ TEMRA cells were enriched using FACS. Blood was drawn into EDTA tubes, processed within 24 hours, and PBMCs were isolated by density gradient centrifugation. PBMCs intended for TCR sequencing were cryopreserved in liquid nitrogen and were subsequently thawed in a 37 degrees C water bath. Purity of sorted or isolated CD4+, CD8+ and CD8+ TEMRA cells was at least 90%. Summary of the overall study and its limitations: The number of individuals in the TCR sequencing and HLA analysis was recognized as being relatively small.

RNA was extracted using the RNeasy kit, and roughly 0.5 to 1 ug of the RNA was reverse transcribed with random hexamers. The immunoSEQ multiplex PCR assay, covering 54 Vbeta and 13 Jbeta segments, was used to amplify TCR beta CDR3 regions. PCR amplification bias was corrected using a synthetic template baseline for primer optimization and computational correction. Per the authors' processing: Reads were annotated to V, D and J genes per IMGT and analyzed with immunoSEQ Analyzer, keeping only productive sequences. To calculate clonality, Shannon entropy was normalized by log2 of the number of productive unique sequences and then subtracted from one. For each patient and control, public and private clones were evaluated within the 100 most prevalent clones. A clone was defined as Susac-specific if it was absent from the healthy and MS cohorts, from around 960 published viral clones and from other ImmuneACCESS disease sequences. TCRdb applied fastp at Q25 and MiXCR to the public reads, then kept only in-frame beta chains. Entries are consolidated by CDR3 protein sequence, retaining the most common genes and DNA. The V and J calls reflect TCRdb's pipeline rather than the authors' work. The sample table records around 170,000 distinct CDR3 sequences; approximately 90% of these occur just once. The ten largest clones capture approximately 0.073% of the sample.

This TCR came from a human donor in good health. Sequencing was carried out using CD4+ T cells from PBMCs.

The CDR3 protein: CASSLEGGNPGANVLTF. Read as DNA, the sequence is TGCGCCAGCAGCTTGGAGGGCGGGAACCCTGGGGCCAACGTCCTGACTTTC. The chain couples TRBV5-1 to TRBJ2-6, and possibly TRBD2, on 6 matching bases. The V and J ends are trimmed by 0 bases and 2 bases, leaving 12 bases between them. The CDR3 numbers 17 residues from cysteine through phenylalanine. Only the CDR3 part of the read is kept: 51 bases, read in frame from the first base. The germline V gene encodes CDR1 SGHRS and CDR2 YFSETQ.